This TCR beta chain was identified during a study of T-cell reconstitution after alpha-beta-depleted transplantation in children. Worth noting for this clonotype: What it binds is not known. One end of the junction varies from germline; a read error may be responsible.

It was with unique molecular identifiers that the TCRbeta library was prepared. TCRdb reprocessed the PCR reads with MiXCR, giving one entry per CDR3 protein. Of about 600,000 distinct CDR3 sequences in the sample, roughly 23% are singletons; the top ten hold 13% to 15%. The CDR3 runs 17 residues. The V gene's germline CDR1 is SGHAT and CDR2 FQDESV (reference sequence). Study outcomes and limitations: Alpha-beta T cells about two months after transplant reportedly derived from several hundred expanded graft clones. Newly produced T cells mostly accounted for T-cell counts and diversity one year post-transplant. Diversity of TCRbeta at day 60 was high in some patients, arising from surviving recipient T cells and thymic progenitors.

The TCR comes from a boy in the first two years of life who had a stem cell transplant for acute myeloid leukemia, so the T cells may come from the graft donor. Sequences were derived from PBMCs, mostly from graft donor cells, sampled 360 days after TCRalphabeta/CD19-depleted stem cell transplant. V usage is TRBV11-1 and J usage is TRBJ2-7; 8 nucleotides match TRBD1. This chain's CDR3 is CANSSSRQGNLTYEQYF. CDR3 sequence (DNA): TGTGCCAACAGCTCCAGTCGACAGGGGAACCTTACCTACGAGCAGTACTTC.